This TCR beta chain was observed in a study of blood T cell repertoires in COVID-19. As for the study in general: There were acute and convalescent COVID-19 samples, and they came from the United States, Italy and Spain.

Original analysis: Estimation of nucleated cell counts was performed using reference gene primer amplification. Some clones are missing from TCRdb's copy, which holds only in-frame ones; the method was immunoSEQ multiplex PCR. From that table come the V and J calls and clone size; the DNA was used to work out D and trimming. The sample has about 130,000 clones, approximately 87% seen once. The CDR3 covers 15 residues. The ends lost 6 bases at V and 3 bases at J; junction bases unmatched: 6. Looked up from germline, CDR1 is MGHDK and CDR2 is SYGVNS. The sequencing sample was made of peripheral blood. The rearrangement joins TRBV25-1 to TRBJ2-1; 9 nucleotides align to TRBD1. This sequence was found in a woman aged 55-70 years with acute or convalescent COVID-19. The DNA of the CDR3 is TGTGCCAGCAGCCTCCTGGGACAGGGCTACAATGAGCAGTTCTTC. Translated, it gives CASSLLGQGYNEQFF. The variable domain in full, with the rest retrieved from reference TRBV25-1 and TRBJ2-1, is EADIYQTPRYLVIGTGKKITLECSQTMGHDKMYWYQQDPGMELHLIHYSYGVNSTEKGDLSSESTVSRIRTEHFPLTLESARPSHTSQYLCASSLLGQGYNEQFFGPGTRLTVL.